Reported below is one T cell receptor beta chain. This clone appeared a single time. Its antigen is not yet known. Base qualities are not at hand, and no much larger clone is one base apart. These data belong to a study of cytomegalovirus exposure and HLA in healthy donors (dated by TCRdb to about 2017). With respect to the entire study: An earlier analysis of several hundred of the donors reported 250 to 350 Gb of sequence data and around 120 million unique TCR beta sequences from about 200 million T cells. About 300 gigabases of sequencing data and 70 million to 100 million unique TCR sequences were included in an early release covering 500 to 750 HLA-typed donors. Of the 350 to 450 genotyped donors, about 84% fell in the genetic ancestry cluster associated with self-reported Caucasian donors. The study was designed to test whether signatures of past pathogen exposure could be identified by cataloging public T cell receptors. The T cell repertoires of under 750 subjects were profiled by immunosequencing and related to cytomegalovirus serostatus. A separate validation cohort of 90 to 150 different subjects was used in addition to the approximately 700-subject first cohort. To predict cytomegalovirus infection status, the study brought together high-throughput TCR immunosequencing, statistical association of individual TCRs with disease status, and machine learning. A later analysis re-analyzed previously published TCR beta repertoires from roughly 600 donors and added high-resolution HLA genotyping to study TCR occurrence patterns. Rather than drawing on any new phenotypic data, the later analysis identified candidate immune exposures from TCR beta sequences and the way those sequences occurred across donors. An earlier analysis of 450 to 750 of the donors used high-throughput TCR beta sequencing to judge whether each TCR beta V gene segment behaved as functional or pseudogenic. Donor age, sex, ethnicity and CMV serostatus were collected together with the repertoire data. A later genetic analysis used genome-wide SNP genotypes for about 60% of the roughly 700 donors, treating that subset as a discovery cohort. Every discovery cohort repertoire had been produced on one sequencing platform. HLA typing covered class I and class II loci at four-digit resolution. Typing coverage varied by locus: roughly 620-640 donors for A, B, C, DRB1 and DQB1; roughly 520 for DQA1; about 590 for DPA1; approximately 450 for DPB1. About five DR-DQ haplotypes were treated as single units for association and clustering because of strong linkage in the cohort. Among 300 to 500 genotyped donors of the cohort, an average of about 240,000 unique TCR beta nucleotide sequences was sequenced per donor, of which roughly 17% were non-productive.

Spanning cysteine to phenylalanine, the CDR3 consists of 12 amino acids. Solely the CDR3 DNA is kept, with 36 bases framed from the first base. V is pared back by 1 base and J by 1 base, with 4 bases lying between the germline termini. Per the germline V gene, SQVTM is the CDR1 and ANQGSEA is the CDR2. The cohort comprised fewer than 700 healthy bone marrow donors. Cohort members were all nominally healthy when sampled, although unrecorded immune exposures were likely present. The donor was CMV seronegative and was included in the group of about 400 seronegative cohort members. A peripheral blood sample was provided by each donor, and peripheral blood mononuclear cells were used for TCR beta sequencing. Genomic DNA extraction from the blood cell samples was performed with the Qiagen DNeasy Blood Extraction Kit. Libraries were made using the immunoSEQ multiplex PCR assay. For the multiplex PCR, a mixture combining 60 forward primers for TCR Vbeta segments and 13 reverse primers for TCR Jbeta segments was used. Amplification of the CDR3 region of rearranged TCR beta genes was performed with a multiplex PCR assay on genomic DNA. The Illumina HiSeq System was used to sequence the amplified TCR beta libraries as 87-base-pair reads. On the study's bioinformatics: A later analysis tallied some 79 million unique TCR beta chains across the 610 or so repertoires, and around 9.9 million of those chains were shared by two or more donors. To remove PCR and sequencing errors, raw reads were error-corrected and collapsed into unique sequences using a nearest-neighbor algorithm that merged closely related sequences. CDR3 sequences were aligned to IMGT reference sequences to assign V, D and J gene segments. For a sequence to be retained, a match of at least six nucleotides was required to both a V gene segment and a J gene segment. A rearrangement counted as productive if the CDR3 had no stop codons and remained in frame with V and J, and every other rearrangement counted as non-productive. Following IMGT convention, CDR3 was defined as the stretch from the second conserved V-encoded cysteine to the conserved J-encoded phenylalanine. In an earlier analysis of 550 to 650 of the donors, sequences lacking an unambiguous match to a single V gene segment were excluded. In an earlier analysis of 587 of the donors, a V segment was called functional when productive rearrangements were above 56.7%, and segregating when the standard deviation between donors exceeded 5%. A statistical classification framework was built to diagnose cytomegalovirus status from the catalog of TCR beta chain sequences. In a later analysis, V and J genes were assigned by comparing TCR nucleotide sequences against IMGT/GENE-DB human TR gene sequences. Using the TCRdist pipeline, a later analysis assigned CDR3 sequences along with most-parsimonious VDJ recombination scenarios. In a later analysis, each TCR beta chain was defined by its CDR3 amino acid sequence together with its V-gene family, and reads lacking a unique V-gene family were excluded. A later analysis removed 592 highly shared, low-generation-probability nucleotide sequences to deal with suspected cross-contamination and a sequencing artifact. A later analysis calculated a clonal expansion index for each public chain from normalized within-repertoire ranks of inferred template counts. In a later analysis, generation probabilities were computed with a VDJ recombination model fitted to out-of-frame rearrangements, and the resulting probabilities were checked against IGoR. In a later analysis, TCR-TCR, TCR-HLA and TCR-CMV co-occurrence was scored with hypergeometric tests, and a repertoire-size bias correction was applied to TCR pairs. A later analysis estimated false discovery rates by permuting HLA or CMV assignments 20 times. In a later analysis, co-occurring TCRs were grouped using DBSCAN, with TCRdist sequence similarity added in when clustering inside HLA-allele-positive subsets. For co-occurrence clustering, repertoires with fewer than 30,000 or more than 120,000 public chains were excluded, along with a handful of repertoires with anomalous nucleotide sharing. This immuneACCESS table, as held by TCRdb, lists in-frame sequences with V and J called but not all clones. Of the missing ones, under half trace to an unresolved V gene in checked studies; the others have no known cause. The DNA gave D and trimming, while V, J and clone size come from that table. This sample lists fewer than 200,000 clones; about 77% were detected once. The ten largest clones capture more than 2% of the sample.

Results and caveats for the whole study, not just this receptor: Compared with equally common non-associated chains, HLA-associated TCR beta chains in a later analysis were more clonally expanded and had lower generation probabilities. In a later genetic analysis, fewer N-insertions in productive TCRs were reported among donors in an Asian-associated ancestry cluster than the approximately 670-donor mean. A later analysis found that TCR association rates varied across HLA loci, with DRB1 alleles showing the most associated TCRs and HLA-C alleles the fewest. Because HLA typing was missing for some donors at each locus, association tests included only the typed subset. The authors suggested that the approach could potentially be generalized to other disease states and immunological phenotypes. In both the original and validation cohorts, the classifier was reported to diagnose cytomegalovirus status with high specificity and sensitivity. The study listed approximately 150 TCR beta chains as associated with cytomegalovirus. A further reported finding was that TCR beta sequences accurately predicted the HLA-A and HLA-B alleles for most subjects in the first cohort. The presence/absence analyses assumed that sequencing depth was roughly uniform across donors, and that assumption may not be true. Some IMGT-functional V segments, including TRBV6-2 and TRBV6-3, could not be told apart with the 87-base-pair reads, so those segments were excluded. In an earlier analysis of under 600 of the donors, most TCR beta V segments were observed in productive rearrangements about 87% or about 30% of the time, broadly matching IMGT annotations. In a later genetic analysis, a missense DCLRE1C variant was associated with V-gene and J-gene trimming of TCR beta chains, and the association was replicated in an independent cohort. A few of the identified cytomegalovirus-associated TCR beta chains were confirmed in vitro to be specific for cytomegalovirus antigens. Most TCR sequences were seen in very few donors, while some public TCRs were found in many individuals. CMV serostatus was the only immune exposure information available for the cohort. A later analysis found that most CMV-associated TCR beta chains appeared HLA-restricted, with HLA associations seemingly driven largely by CMV exposure. In a later analysis, some 17,000 TCR beta sequences were associated with specific HLA alleles at a false discovery rate of 0.05. Only TCR beta chains were sequenced in this cohort, and the absence of alpha or paired-chain data limited detectable features. A group of highly shared sequence variants was considered likely to be a technical artifact of the sequencing pipeline. Linkage disequilibrium might explain the correlated functional status among segregating V segments, but an unknown experimental factor could not be ruled out. Because counts were too low, roughly 18 rarely observed V segments, including chromosome 9 orphons, were left out of the earlier analysis of about 620 of the donors. Strong co-occurrence of HLA alleles, especially DR and DQ, made assigning TCR associations to individual alleles difficult. According to a later analysis, parvovirus B19, influenza, CMV and Epstein-Barr virus appeared linked to several top co-occurrence clusters.

The chain was built from TRBV29-1 and TRBJ1-1; the D gene remains uncertain. The sequenced sample was PBMCs. The receptor comes from a man aged 55 to 69 in good health and CMV-seronegative. The encoded CDR3 is CSVEAGNTEAFF. The DNA sequence is as follows: TGCAGCGTTGAAGCCGGGAACACTGAAGCTTTCTTT. Here the CDR3 is joined to the reference TRBV29-1 and TRBJ1-1 genes, and the full variable domain is: SAVISQKPSRDICQRGTSLTIQCQVDSQVTMMFWYRQQPGQSLTLIATANQGSEATYESGFVIDKFPISRPNLTFSTLTVSNMSPEDSSIYLCSVEAGNTEAFFGQGTRLTVV.